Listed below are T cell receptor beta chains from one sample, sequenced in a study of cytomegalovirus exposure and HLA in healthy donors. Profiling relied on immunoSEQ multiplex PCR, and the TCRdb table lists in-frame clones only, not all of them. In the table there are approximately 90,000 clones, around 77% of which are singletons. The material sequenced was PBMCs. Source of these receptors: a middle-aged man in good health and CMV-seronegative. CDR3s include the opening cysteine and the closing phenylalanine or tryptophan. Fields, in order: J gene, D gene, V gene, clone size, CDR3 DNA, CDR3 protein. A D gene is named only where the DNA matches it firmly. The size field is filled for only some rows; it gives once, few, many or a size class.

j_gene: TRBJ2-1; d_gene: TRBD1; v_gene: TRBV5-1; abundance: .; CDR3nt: TGCGCCAGCAGCATACAGACAGGGGGTAACAATGAGCAGTTCTTC; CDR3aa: CASSIQTGGNNEQFF
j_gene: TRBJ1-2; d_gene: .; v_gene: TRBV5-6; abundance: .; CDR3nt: TGTGCCAGCAGCTTTTCAGGGGACTATGGCTACACCTTC; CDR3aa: CASSFSGDYGYTF
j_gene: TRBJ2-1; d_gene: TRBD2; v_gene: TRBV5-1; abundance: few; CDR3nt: TGCGCCAGCAGCTTCACCGGGACTAGCTACAATGAGCAGTTCTTC; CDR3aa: CASSFTGTSYNEQFF
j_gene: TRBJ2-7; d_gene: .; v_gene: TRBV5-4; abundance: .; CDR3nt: TGTGCCAGCAGTCAGGGTTCCCCTCTACTCTACGAGCAGTACTTC; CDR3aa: CASSQGSPLLYEQYF
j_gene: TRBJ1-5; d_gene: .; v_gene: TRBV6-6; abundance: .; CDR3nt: TGTGCCAGCAGTTACTCCCACAGGGAGGGTCAGCCCCAGCATTTT; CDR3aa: CASSYSHREGQPQHF
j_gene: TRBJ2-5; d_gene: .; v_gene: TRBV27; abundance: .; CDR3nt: TGTGCCAGCAGTTTTAGCTTTTCAGAGACCCAGTACTTC; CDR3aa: CASSFSFSETQYF
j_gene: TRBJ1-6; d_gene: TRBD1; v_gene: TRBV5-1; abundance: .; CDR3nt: TGCGCCAGCAGCTTGGAGGGACAGGGCACACCCCTCCACTTT; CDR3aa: CASSLEGQGTPLHF
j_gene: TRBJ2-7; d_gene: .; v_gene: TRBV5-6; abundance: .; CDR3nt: TGTGCCAGCAGCTGGCGGGACAGTAACTACGAGCAGTACTTC; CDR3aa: CASSWRDSNYEQYF
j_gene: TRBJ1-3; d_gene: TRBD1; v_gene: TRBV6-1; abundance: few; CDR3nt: TGTGCCAGCAGTGAAAGGGGGACAGGTTCAACCCGGAACACCATATATTTT; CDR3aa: CASSERGTGSTRNTIYF
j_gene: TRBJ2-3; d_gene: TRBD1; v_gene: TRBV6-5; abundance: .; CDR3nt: TGTGCCAGCAGCCCGGGACAGGGGATCACAGATACGCAGTATTTT; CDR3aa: CASSPGQGITDTQYF
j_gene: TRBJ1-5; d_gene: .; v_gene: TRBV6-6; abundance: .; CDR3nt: TGTGCCAGCAGTTACTGGGACAATAGCAATCAGCCCCAGCATTTT; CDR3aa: CASSYWDNSNQPQHF
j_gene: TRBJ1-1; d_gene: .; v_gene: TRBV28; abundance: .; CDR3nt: TGTGCCAGCAGTTACGGAGGGATGAACACTGAAGCTTTCTTT; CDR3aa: CASSYGGMNTEAFF
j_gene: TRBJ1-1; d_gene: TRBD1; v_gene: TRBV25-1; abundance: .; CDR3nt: TGTGCCAGCATGCCTGGGGCAGGGGGGTTGGACACTGAAGCTTTCTTT; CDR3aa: CASMPGAGGLDTEAFF
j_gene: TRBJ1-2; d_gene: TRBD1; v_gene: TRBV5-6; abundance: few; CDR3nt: TGTGCCAGCAGACGACAGGGCTTTAACTATGGCTACACCTTC; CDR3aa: CASRRQGFNYGYTF
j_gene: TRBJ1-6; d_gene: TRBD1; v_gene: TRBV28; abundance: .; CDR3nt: TGTGCCAGCAAGGATGGGACAGGCAGTAATTCACCCCTCCACTTT; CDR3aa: CASKDGTGSNSPLHF
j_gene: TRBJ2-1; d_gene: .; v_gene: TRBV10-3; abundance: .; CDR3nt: TGTGCCATCAGTGAGATGACTAATGAGCAGTTCTTC; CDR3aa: CAISEMTNEQFF
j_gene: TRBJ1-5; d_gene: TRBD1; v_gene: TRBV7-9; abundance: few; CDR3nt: TGTGCCAGCAGCTTAGGACTGGGGACAGGCAATCAGCCCCAGCATTTT; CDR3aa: CASSLGLGTGNQPQHF
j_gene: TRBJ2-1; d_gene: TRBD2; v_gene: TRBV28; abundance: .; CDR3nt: TGTGCCAGCAGAAGACTAGCGGGGGGGAATGAGCAGTTCTTC; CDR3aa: CASRRLAGGNEQFF
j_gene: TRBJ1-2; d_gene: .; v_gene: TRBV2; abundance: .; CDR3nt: TGTGCCAGCAGCCTAGGGACATGGGGTGGCTACACCTTC; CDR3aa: CASSLGTWGGYTF
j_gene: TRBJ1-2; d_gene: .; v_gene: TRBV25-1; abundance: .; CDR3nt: TGTGCCAGCAGTAGGGGAACTAACTATGGCTACACCTTC; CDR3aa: CASSRGTNYGYTF
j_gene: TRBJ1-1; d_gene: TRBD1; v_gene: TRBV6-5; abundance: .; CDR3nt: TGTGCCAGCAGGACGGGACAGTCGAACACTGAAGCTTTCTTT; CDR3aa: CASRTGQSNTEAFF
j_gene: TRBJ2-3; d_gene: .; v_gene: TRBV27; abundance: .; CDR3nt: TGTGCCAGCAAACAGACCGCCACAGATACGCAGTATTTT; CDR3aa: CASKQTATDTQYF
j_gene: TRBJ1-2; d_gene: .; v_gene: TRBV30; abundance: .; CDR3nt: TGTGCCTGGGGTCCAGGAAGTAACTATGGCTACACCTTC; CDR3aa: CAWGPGSNYGYTF
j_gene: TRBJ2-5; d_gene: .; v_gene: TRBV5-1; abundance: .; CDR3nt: TGCGCCAGCAGCTCGCGGTACCAAGAGACCCAGTACTTC; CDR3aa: CASSSRYQETQYF
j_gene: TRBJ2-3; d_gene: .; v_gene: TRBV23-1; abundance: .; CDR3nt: TGCGCCAGCAGTCAATGGGCCAAAGGCACAGATACGCAGTATTTT; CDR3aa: CASSQWAKGTDTQYF
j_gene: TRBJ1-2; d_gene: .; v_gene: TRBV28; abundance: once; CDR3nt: TGTGCCAGCACCCGACCCTTCCGGCAGGGCTCTAACTATGGCTACACCTTC; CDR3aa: CASTRPFRQGSNYGYTF
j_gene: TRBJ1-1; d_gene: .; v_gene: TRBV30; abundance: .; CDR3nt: TGTGCCTGGAGTGGGGGGGGGATGAACACTGAAGCTTTCTTT; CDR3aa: CAWSGGGMNTEAFF
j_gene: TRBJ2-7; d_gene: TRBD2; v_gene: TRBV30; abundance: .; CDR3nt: TGTGCCTGGGCCCTGGGACTAGCGGGGGCCTACGAGCAGTACTTC; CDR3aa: CAWALGLAGAYEQYF
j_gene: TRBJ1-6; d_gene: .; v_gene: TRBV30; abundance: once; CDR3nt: TGTGCCTGGAGTGTACTCGGCAGGGCGGCTTATAATTCACCCCTCCACTTT; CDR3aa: CAWSVLGRAAYNSPLHF
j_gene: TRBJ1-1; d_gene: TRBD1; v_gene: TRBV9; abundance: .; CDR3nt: TGTGCCAGCACCGAGCCGGCAGGGGGATTAGCTTTCTTT; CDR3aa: CASTEPAGGLAFF
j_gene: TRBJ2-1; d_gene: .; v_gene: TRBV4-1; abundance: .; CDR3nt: TGCGCCAGCAGCCAATTGACAACCGCGGGATCGGGCAATGAGCAGTTCTTC; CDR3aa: CASSQLTTAGSGNEQFF
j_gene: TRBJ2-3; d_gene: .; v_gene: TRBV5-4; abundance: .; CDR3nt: TGTGCCAGCAGCAACAGGTTTACAGATACGCAGTATTTT; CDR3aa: CASSNRFTDTQYF
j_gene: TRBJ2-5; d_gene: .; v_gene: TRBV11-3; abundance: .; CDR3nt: TGTGCCAGCAGCTTAGGGGGTAGGACAGAAGAGACCCAGTACTTC; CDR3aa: CASSLGGRTEETQYF
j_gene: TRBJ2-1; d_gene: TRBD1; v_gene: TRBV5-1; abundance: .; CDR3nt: TGCGCCAGCAGCCCCCCCCGGACAGGGAGTAGAAATGAGCAGTTCTTC; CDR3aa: CASSPPRTGSRNEQFF
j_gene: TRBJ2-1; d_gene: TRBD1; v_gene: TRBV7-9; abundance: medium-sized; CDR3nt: TGTGCCAGCAGCAAGACAGGGGATGTTACTCACAATGAGCAGTTCTTC; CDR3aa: CASSKTGDVTHNEQFF
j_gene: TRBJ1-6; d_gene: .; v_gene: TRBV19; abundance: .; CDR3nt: TGTGCCAGTAGATCATATACAGACTCACCCCTCCACTTT; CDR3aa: CASRSYTDSPLHF
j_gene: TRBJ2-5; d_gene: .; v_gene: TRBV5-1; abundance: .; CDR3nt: TGCGCCAGCAGCTTGGCCAACAGTCAAGAGACCCAGTACTTC; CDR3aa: CASSLANSQETQYF
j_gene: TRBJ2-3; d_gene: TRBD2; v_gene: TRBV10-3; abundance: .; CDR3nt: TGTGCCATCAGTGAGTCGGGACTAGCGGGAGTGATGGGGGATACGCAGTATTTT; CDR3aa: CAISESGLAGVMGDTQYF